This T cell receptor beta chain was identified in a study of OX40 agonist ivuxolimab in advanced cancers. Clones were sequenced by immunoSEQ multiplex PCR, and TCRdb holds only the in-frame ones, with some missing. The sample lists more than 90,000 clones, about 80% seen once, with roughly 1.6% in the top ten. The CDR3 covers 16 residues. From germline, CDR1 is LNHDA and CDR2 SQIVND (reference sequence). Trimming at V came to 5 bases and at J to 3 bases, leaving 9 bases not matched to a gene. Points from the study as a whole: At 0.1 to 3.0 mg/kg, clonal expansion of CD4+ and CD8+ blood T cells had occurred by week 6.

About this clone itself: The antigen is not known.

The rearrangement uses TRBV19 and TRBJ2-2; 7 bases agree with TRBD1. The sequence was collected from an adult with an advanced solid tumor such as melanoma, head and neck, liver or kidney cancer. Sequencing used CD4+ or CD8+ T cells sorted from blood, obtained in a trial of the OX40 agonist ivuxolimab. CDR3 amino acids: CASSLRQGVYTGELFF. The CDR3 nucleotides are TGTGCCAGTAGTCTCCGACAGGGAGTCTACACCGGGGAGCTGTTTTTT.